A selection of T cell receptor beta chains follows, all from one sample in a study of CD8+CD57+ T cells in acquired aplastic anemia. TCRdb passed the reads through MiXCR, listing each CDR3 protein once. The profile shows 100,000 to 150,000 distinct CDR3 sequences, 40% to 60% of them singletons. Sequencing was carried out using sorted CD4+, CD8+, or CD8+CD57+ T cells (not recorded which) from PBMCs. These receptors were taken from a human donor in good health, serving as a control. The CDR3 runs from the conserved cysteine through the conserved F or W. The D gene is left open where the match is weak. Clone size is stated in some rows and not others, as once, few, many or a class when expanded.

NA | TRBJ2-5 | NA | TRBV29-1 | CSVGGTGGVETQYF | TGCAGCGTTGGAGGTACGGGGGGCGTCGAGACCCAGTACTTC
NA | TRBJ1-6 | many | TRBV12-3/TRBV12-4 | CASSFGQNYNSPLHF | TGTGCCAGCAGTTTTGGACAGAACTATAATTCACCCCTCCACTTT
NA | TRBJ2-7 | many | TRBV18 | CASSQLVGGPREQYF | TGTGCCAGCTCACAACTTGTTGGAGGACCGCGGGAGCAGTACTTC
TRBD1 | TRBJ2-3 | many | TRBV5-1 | CASSFRQGAITDTQYF | TGCGCCAGCAGCTTTAGACAGGGGGCTATCACAGATACGCAGTATTTT
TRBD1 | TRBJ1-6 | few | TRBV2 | CASKGTGPNSPLHF | TGTGCCAGCAAGGGGACAGGGCCGAATTCACCCCTCCACTTT
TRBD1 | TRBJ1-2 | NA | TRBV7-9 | CASSRQGLNYGYTF | TGTGCCAGCAGCCGACAGGGCCTGAACTATGGCTACACCTTC
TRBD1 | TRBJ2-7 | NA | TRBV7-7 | CASSSGTVYEQYF | TGTGCCAGCAGCTCGGGGACAGTTTACGAGCAGTACTTC
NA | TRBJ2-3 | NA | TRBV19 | CASSSGLRTDTQYF | TGTGCCAGTTCCTCCGGACTCCGCACAGATACGCAGTATTTT
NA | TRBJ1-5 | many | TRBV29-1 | CSAIPDNNQPQHF | TGCAGCGCTATTCCCGACAACAATCAGCCCCAGCATTTT
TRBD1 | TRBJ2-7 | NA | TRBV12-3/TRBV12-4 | CASSLGTGLSYEQYF | TGTGCCAGCAGTTTGGGGACAGGGCTCTCCTACGAGCAGTACTTC
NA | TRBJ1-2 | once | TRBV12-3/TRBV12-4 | CASSIGHGGYTF | TGTGCCAGCAGTATCGGACATGGAGGCTACACCTTC
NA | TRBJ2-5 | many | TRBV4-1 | CASSQTAGAQETQYF | TGCGCCAGCAGCCAAACTGCGGGGGCCCAAGAGACCCAGTACTTC